A single T cell receptor beta chain is shown here with its context. This clonotype was detected ten times or more. Its antigen remains unidentified. No base qualities exist here, and no much larger clone lies one base off it. The record originates from a study of T cells in Graves' hyperthyroidism and ophthalmopathy (dated by TCRdb to between 2018 and 2021). Background for the entire study: Peripheral blood was sampled at the time of initial diagnosis, prior to any treatment. TCR V-J signatures able to tell the groups apart were searched for in a discovery cohort of 95 to 100 patients, of whom 43 had Graves' ophthalmopathy and 55 to 65 had stable Graves' hyperthyroidism. Prospective prediction of ophthalmopathy was tested in an independent validation cohort of 18 hyperthyroidism patients and 17 patients who later progressed to ophthalmopathy. For training and testing, the 95 to 100 patients in the discovery cohort were randomly divided in a 7:3 ratio. In about six Graves' hyperthyroidism patients, the study also compared T-cell repertoires from thyroid tissue with T-cell repertoires from blood. Once sampling was done, hyperthyroidism patients were given methimazole at a starting dose of 30 mg daily, whereas ophthalmopathy patients were given high-dose intravenous methylprednisolone. According to the paper, TCR Vbeta CDR3 sequencing was carried out on 135 peripheral blood samples, which came from 40 to 45 ophthalmopathy, 75 or so hyperthyroidism and approximately 17 progressor patients. Beyond this particular receptor, the publication reports: A 13 V-J signature model separated ophthalmopathy from stable hyperthyroidism, with approximately 87% sensitivity and approximately 81% specificity in cross-validation and 80%/75% in testing. Blood samples also contained most of the expanded thyroid clonotypes (frequency above 0.001), which suggests that blood repertoires may reflect thyroid immune responses. No statistical method was used to set the sample size in advance, and investigators knew the group allocation. During validation, the model predicted progression to ophthalmopathy a median of about 6.3 months ahead of onset, with roughly 65% sensitivity and roughly 72% specificity.

Moderately to severely active disease, a Clinical Activity Score of at least 3, a NOSPECS grade of at least 4, and a duration under 3 months were present in ophthalmopathy patients. The study excluded patients with uncontrolled infections, other autoimmune diseases, pregnancy or lactation. Clinical symptoms, serum thyroxine and TRAb, thyroid ultrasound, and orbital computed tomography formed the basis for the diagnoses. PBMCs were separated from roughly 10 ml of fresh peripheral blood using Ficoll-Paque density gradient centrifugation. Trizol reagent was used to extract total RNA, and RNA quality was then checked on an Agilent 2100 Bioanalyzer. CDR1 MNHEY and CDR2 SVGEGT were looked up in the germline V gene. The junction shows trimming of 6 bases on V and 5 bases on J, plus 7 bases between the germline ends. Measured from the cysteine to the phenylalanine, the CDR3 is 11 residues long. The entry retains the CDR3 DNA only, 33 bases that are in frame from base 1.

Amplification of TCR beta CDR3 regions was carried out from RNA transcripts. For the first round of RT-PCR on the TCR CDR3, the HTBI primer set was used together with the Qiagen OneStep RT-PCR kit. Libraries were constructed in a second round of multiplex PCR, after which size selection and purification were performed. The libraries were sequenced on an Illumina HiSeq2000 using paired-end 100 bp reads. Regarding the original processing steps: SOAPnuke was used to process the raw data, removing reads that contained adapters or uncalled bases, had a mean Phred below 15, or lacked an exact match to the constant primer or identifier. COPE v1.2.5 was used to merge high-quality paired reads, and clonotypes were defined as unique nucleotide sequences. MiTCR v1.1 was used to align clonotypes to the IMGT TRBV, TRBD and TRBJ reference segments. The analysis was restricted to V-J combinations with a frequency above 0.0001, which together covered just over 99% of the repertoires. A TCS score was defined as the ratio of F50 (clonal expansion) to E x V (chaos), with BLOSUM62-based TCRdist applied between CDR3 peptides within each V-J. Welch's t-statistics and random forest reduced fewer than 600 V-J features to 10 to 15, which were used in a naive Bayes classifier (R e1071). TCRdb took the public reads, trimmed them with fastp at Q25, ran MiXCR for clone calling and kept in-frame beta chains. CDR3 protein sequences are deduplicated, and each keeps its most common genes and DNA. These V and J calls rely on TCRdb rather than the paper's analysis. For this sample there are roughly 500,000 distinct CDR3 sequences; roughly 24% appear just once. The ten largest clones capture approximately 10% of the sample.

Material for sequencing was blood. The receptor's source is a woman aged 30 to 39 with Graves' ophthalmopathy. The chain was built from TRBV6-2 or TRBV6-3 and TRBJ1-2; the D gene remains uncertain. The nucleotide sequence reads TGTGCCAGCAGGGAAGAGTATGGCTACACCTTC. Its protein product is CASREEYGYTF.